Listed here are 30 T cell receptor beta chains from one sample, sequenced in a study of shared clonotypes between healthy human individuals (dated by TCRdb to about 2020). CD8 naive samples were obtained by positive selection for CCR7 among CD45RO-negative cells, yielding a CD45RA+CCR7+ population from which TemRA cells were excluded. Receptor libraries were prepared by the immunoSEQ multiplex PCR assay. This is the immuneACCESS table as TCRdb keeps it, with only in-frame sequences that have V and J called. A part of the clones is gone; compared with another copy, unresolved V genes explain less than half, and the rest is unexplained. A total of roughly 1,800,000 clones appear in this sample, just under 95% of them only once. The top ten constitute under 1.5% of the sample. The sequenced sample consisted of naive CD8+ T cells sorted from blood. Reading the label with the study, this specimen's cell subset or site is: CD45RA+CCR7+. These receptors were collected from a man between 18 and 29 years old in good health.

V gene TRBV5-6 combines with J gene TRBJ2-7, with D perhaps being TRBD1 or TRBD2 (6 bases each). CDR1 is SGHDT, CDR2 YYEEEE, per germline. Deletions cut 3 bases from V and 2 bases from J, with 24 bases between. The CDR3 length is 18 residues. DNA for the CDR3: TGTGCCAGCAGCTCGGTAGAGGGGGGCAGGGGAAGGGCCTACGAGCAGTACTTC. This gives the protein CASSSVEGGRGRAYEQYF.

This clone was detected once. This rearrangement joins TRBV13 to TRBJ2-7; D is unresolved. CDR1 and CDR2 from the germline V gene are PRHDT and FYEKMQ (reference sequence). Trimming cost V 5 bases and J 6 bases, with 14 bases left between them. CDR3 size: 13 residues. The CDR3: CASSPGRAPEQYF. CDR3 nucleotides: TGTGCCAGCAGCCCTGGAAGGGCTCCCGAGCAGTACTTC.

The V gene is TRBV30, the J gene TRBJ1-1; TRBD1 agrees at 9 bases. The V gene end was trimmed by 5 bases and the J gene end by 5 bases; junction bases not matched to a gene: 9. Germline values: CDR1 GTSNPN, CDR2 SVGIG (reference sequence). This CDR3 is 14 amino acids long. The CDR3 DNA is TGTGCCTGGCAGCCGGGGACAGGGCAAACTGAAGCTTTCTTT. It codes for CAWQPGTGQTEAFF.

The genes are TRBV7-8 and TRBJ2-7; 7 nucleotides line up with TRBD2. The junction had 5 bases not matched to a gene; V was cut back by 2 bases and J by 1 base. This CDR3 contains 15 residues. Germline CDR1 SGHVS, CDR2 FQNEAQ. The CDR3 DNA is TGTGCCAGCAGCTTATTGCGGACTAGATCCTACGAGCAGTACTTC. Residues: CASSLLRTRSYEQYF.

V usage is TRBV30 and J usage is TRBJ2-5, with 9 positions matching TRBD1. The V and J ends lost 1 base and 8 bases, in that order; junction bases with no gene match: 8. CDR1 and CDR2 from the germline V gene are GTSNPN and SVGIG (reference sequence). The CDR3 contains 14 residues. CDR3 sequence (DNA): TGTGCCTGGAGTGGCGGGACAGGGAGCGAAACCCAGTACTTC. Its translation is CAWSGGTGSETQYF.

The rearrangement links TRBV30 to TRBJ1-1; no firm D call. The CDR3 loop spans 15 amino acids. Germline-derived CDR1 and CDR2 are GTSNPN and SVGIG (reference sequence). V gave up 1 base and J gave up 1 base, with 13 bases separating them. The CDR3 nucleotides read TGTGCCTGGAGTGGGAGCTCGGTACCGAACACTGAAGCTTTCTTT. Its protein is CAWSGSSVPNTEAFF.

As regards this clone: In the same sample, other DNA sequences code for this CDR3. The rearrangement joins TRBV9 to TRBJ2-5, with TRBD2 identical over 12 bases. Germline V CDR1 and CDR2: SGDLS, YYNGEE. Trimming cost V 3 bases and J 2 bases; bases outside gene matches: 5. The CDR3 extends over 16 amino acids. The CDR3, as DNA: TGTGCCAGCAGCGCTGGACTAGCGGGGCTACAAGAGACCCAGTACTTC. Its protein product is CASSAGLAGLQETQYF.

The chain is built from TRBV5-4 and TRBJ2-2; D gene uncertain. Germline V gives CDR1 SGHNT, CDR2 YYREEE (reference sequence). The CDR3 extends over 15 amino acids. Trimming removed 3 bases at V and 3 bases at J, with 12 bases between. The CDR3 sequence: CASSSTPVDTGELFF. Here the CDR3 DNA reads TGTGCCAGCAGCTCGACCCCCGTGGACACCGGGGAGCTGTTTTTT.

This clone appeared once. V is TRBV27 and J is TRBJ1-5; 8 nucleotides align to TRBD1. Germline V gives CDR1 MNHEY, CDR2 SMNVEV (reference sequence). The V gene end was trimmed by 4 bases and the J gene end by 9 bases; junction bases not matched to a gene: 14. The CDR3 runs 16 residues. CDR3 sequence: CASSSSSGQVLLPQHF. As DNA, the CDR3 is TGTGCCAGCAGTTCGTCCTCGGGACAGGTGCTGCTGCCCCAGCATTTT.

This clone has just one count. The sample contains more than one DNA sequence encoding this CDR3. V is TRBV7-2 and J is TRBJ2-7; a weak D match, TRBD2 (6 bases). CDR1 is SGHTA and CDR2 is FQGNSA in the germline V gene. Trimming took off 1 base at V and 2 bases at J, with 6 bases between the two ends. This CDR3 contains 13 residues. CDR3 sequence reads: CASSLGRAYEQYF. The CDR3 nucleotides are TGTGCCAGCAGCTTAGGGAGGGCCTACGAGCAGTACTTC.

The chain combines TRBV21-1 with TRBJ2-7; TRBD1, as called in the table, went unchecked against the DNA. TRBV21-1 is a pseudogene locus. The CDR3 is made up of 21 amino acids. The CDR3 loop is CASSPKKKRSPVAGLGNEQYF. The DNA of the CDR3 is TGTGCCAGCAGCCCTAAAAAGAAACGCAGCCCAGTAGCAGGGCTTGGGAACGAGCAGTACTTC.

The V call is TRBV5-1, the J call TRBJ2-5, with 11 positions matching TRBD2. The CDR3 has 17 amino acids. Germline V gene data show CDR1 as SGHRS and CDR2 as YFSETQ. The V segment lost 2 bases and the J segment 4 bases; nucleotides outside the gene matches: 10. CDR3 bases: TGCGCCAGCAGCTTAGGAATAGCGGGAGGGCCCGGAGAGACCCAGTACTTC. Residues: CASSLGIAGGPGETQYF.

Concerning this clone itself: The sample contains more than one DNA sequence encoding this CDR3. The chain recombines TRBV6-5 with TRBJ2-7, with D hard to call. Trimming took off 2 bases at V and 1 base at J, with 6 bases between the two ends. Germline assignment: CDR1 MNHEY and CDR2 SVGAGI. The CDR3 has 13 residues. CDR3 nucleotide sequence: TGTGCCAGCAGTTACAGCGCTTCCTACGAGCAGTACTTC. The encoded protein is CASSYSASYEQYF.

This clone was observed a single time. The sample has other DNA sequences that encode this CDR3 too. This chain uses TRBV9 with TRBJ1-2; D is perhaps TRBD1 (5 bases). Germline V gene lookup returns CDR1 SGDLS and CDR2 YYNGEE. This CDR3 region has 15 residues. Trimming removed 2 bases from V and 4 bases from J, with 15 bases in between. The CDR3 DNA reads TGTGCCAGCAGCGTCGACGGGACCGATCTCTATGGCTACACCTTC. Its translation: CASSVDGTDLYGYTF.

The chain recombines TRBV4-3 with TRBJ2-7; D is possibly TRBD2 (6 bases). Germline-derived CDR1 and CDR2 are LGHNA and YSLEER. Trimming left V 3 bases short and J 5 bases short, with 14 bases between. The CDR3 is 14 amino acids. CDR3 region: CASSQVMEGHEQYF. The CDR3 DNA reads TGCGCCAGCAGCCAGGTAATGGAGGGCCACGAGCAGTACTTC.

This clone has a single count. V usage is TRBV9 and J usage is TRBJ1-5; D might be TRBD1 (5 bases). The germline V gene has CDR1 SGDLS and CDR2 YYNGEE. The CDR3 covers 14 residues. Trimming cost V 3 bases and J 4 bases, with 11 bases left between them. The CDR3 reads CASSGRDLNQPQHF. CDR3 in DNA: TGTGCCAGCAGCGGACGGGACCTTAATCAGCCCCAGCATTTT.

The CDR3 sequence is CASSFWTGEGHYGYTF. The DNA for the CDR3 is TGTGCCAGCAGCTTCTGGACAGGGGAAGGGCACTATGGCTACACCTTC. V and J are TRBV7-2 and TRBJ1-2, with 9 bases lining up with TRBD1. V lost 3 bases, J lost 3 bases, and 8 bases stayed unmatched. Germline V lookup: CDR1 SGHTA, CDR2 FQGNSA. The CDR3 runs to 16 residues. Drawing the rest from reference TRBV7-2 and TRBJ1-2, the complete variable domain is GAGVSQSPSNKVTEKGKDVELRCDPISGHTALYWYRQSLGQGLEFLIYFQGNSAPDKSGLPSDRFSAERTGGSVSTLTIQRTQQEDSAVYLCASSFWTGEGHYGYTFGSGTRLTVV.

The CDR3 here is CACNKARGAHEQYF. In DNA, the CDR3 is TGTGCCTGTAATAAAGCGCGGGGGGCCCACGAGCAGTACTTC. J is TRBJ2-7 and V is TRBV30; TRBD2 matches at 8 bases. Germline lookup yields CDR1 GTSNPN and CDR2 SVGIG (reference sequence). The CDR3 contains 14 residues. Germline trimming cut 6 bases from V and 5 bases from J; bases unmatched to any gene: 12.

This chain joins TRBV28 and TRBJ2-5; TRBD2 matches at 16 bases. After removal of 5 bases from V and 7 bases from J, the junction contained 7 bases not matched to a gene. The CDR3 is 16 residues long. Germline-derived CDR1 and CDR2 are MDHEN and SYDVKM. The CDR3 reads CASSLGTSGRDGTQYF. The CDR3 region has the DNA TGTGCCAGCAGTCTCGGGACTAGCGGGAGGGACGGGACCCAGTACTTC.

This chain joins TRBV19 and TRBJ1-2, with 8 bases identical to TRBD1. Germline V gene lookup returns CDR1 LNHDA and CDR2 SQIVND (reference sequence). The CDR3 consists of 14 residues. V gave up 4 bases and J gave up 6 bases; unmatched junction bases: 7. In DNA form, the CDR3 reads TGTGCCAGTAGTACCGGGACAGGTTGGGATGGCTACACCTTC. Translating it yields CASSTGTGWDGYTF.

The chain is built from TRBV28 and TRBJ2-7, with a possible D match to TRBD1 (7 bases). V was pared by 6 bases and J by 0 bases, with 15 bases between. CDR3 length: 15 amino acids. CDR1 is MDHEN, CDR2 SYDVKM, per germline. CDR3 residues: CASSLRGAISYEQYF. In DNA form, the CDR3 reads TGTGCCAGCAGCCTCAGGGGGGCTATCTCCTACGAGCAGTACTTC.

The rearrangement uses TRBV7-3 and TRBJ2-2, with D perhaps TRBD2 (5 bases). Germline CDR1 reads SGHTA; CDR2 reads FQGTGA. Between the trimmed V and J ends, which lost 3 bases and 0 bases, there was a span of 5 bases. The CDR3 extends over 14 amino acids. For the CDR3, the DNA is TGTGCCAGCAGCTTTAGCGCGAACACCGGGGAGCTGTTTTTT. Translated, it gives CASSFSANTGELFF.

The rearrangement uses TRBV27 and TRBJ2-1, with TRBD2 identical over 9 bases. CDR3 size: 15 residues. V lost 6 bases to trimming and J lost 0 bases; unmatched junction nucleotides: 3. Germline loops: CDR1 MNHEY, CDR2 SMNVEV (reference sequence). CDR3 DNA sequence: TGTGCCAGCAGGACTAGCGGAAGCTCCTACAATGAGCAGTTCTTC. Translation: CASRTSGSSYNEQFF.

The chain employs TRBV2 and TRBJ2-1, with a possible D match to TRBD1 (6 bases). The V gene lost 7 bases and the J gene lost 7 bases, with 17 bases spanning the gap. Germline lookup yields CDR1 SNHLY and CDR2 FYNNEI. The CDR3 contains 14 residues. As DNA, the CDR3 is TGTGCCAGCATCCGAACCGACAGGTTTAATGAGCAGTTCTTC. Protein product: CASIRTDRFNEQFF.

This chain uses TRBV9 with TRBJ2-1; 12 bases map to TRBD2. The CDR3 is 17 amino acids. V gave up 0 bases and J gave up 8 bases; unmatched junction bases: 9. Germline CDR1 reads SGDLS; CDR2 reads YYNGEE. CDR3 nucleotide sequence: TGTGCCAGCAGCGTAGACATTCGACTAGCGGGAGTCCATGAGCAGTTCTTC. Translation gives CASSVDIRLAGVHEQFF.

J is TRBJ2-7 and V is TRBV4-1; weak D call: TRBD1 (5 bases). The CDR3 spans 15 residues. Germline lookup yields CDR1 MGHRA and CDR2 YSYEKL. V was trimmed by 1 base and J by 3 bases, leaving 13 bases between them. The CDR3 nucleotides read TGCGCCAGCAGCCAAGTCCAGGGTCCCGTCTACGAGCAGTACTTC. Translation gives CASSQVQGPVYEQYF.

J is TRBJ2-3 and V is TRBV19, with D perhaps being TRBD1 or TRBD2 (5 bases each). Germline V gives CDR1 LNHDA, CDR2 SQIVND (reference sequence). V shed 10 bases and J shed 0 bases, with 11 bases lying between them. The CDR3 runs 13 residues. The CDR3 sequence is CATGWGSTDTQYF. CDR3 nucleotide sequence: TGTGCCACTGGGTGGGGGAGCACAGATACGCAGTATTTT.

The chain employs TRBV7-9 and TRBJ2-7; TRBD2 agrees at 13 bases. Germline CDR1 reads SEHNR; CDR2 reads FQNEAQ (reference sequence). After removal of 1 base from V and 5 bases from J, the junction contained 2 bases not matched to a gene. This CDR3 comprises 15 residues. CDR3 sequence reads: CASSLGLAGGNEQYF. DNA of the CDR3: TGTGCCAGCAGCTTAGGACTAGCGGGAGGAAACGAGCAGTACTTC.

The J gene is TRBJ2-1, the V gene TRBV28; 7 nucleotides line up with TRBD1. The V segment lost 3 bases and the J segment 4 bases; nucleotides outside the gene matches: 9. The CDR3 extends over 16 amino acids. Germline CDR1 MDHEN, CDR2 SYDVKM. In DNA, the CDR3 is TGTGCCAGCAGTTTCACGGACAGGTCGGGGTACAATGAGCAGTTCTTC. Translation gives CASSFTDRSGYNEQFF.

The gene calls are TRBV18 and TRBJ1-2; D perhaps matches TRBD1 (6 bases). This CDR3 region has 16 residues. Trimming took off 3 bases at V and 4 bases at J, with 18 bases between the two ends. Germline V gene data show CDR1 as KGHSH and CDR2 as LQKENI. The CDR3 reads CASSPTGLEIFYGYTF. The CDR3 nucleotides read TGTGCCAGCTCACCGACAGGACTAGAGATCTTCTATGGCTACACCTTC. Full variable domain (remainder filled in from reference TRBV18 and TRBJ1-2): NAGVMQNPRHLVRRRGQEARLRCSPMKGHSHVYWYRQLPEEGLKFMVYLQKENIIDESGMPKERFSAEFPKEGPSILRIQQVVRGDSAAYFCASSPTGLEIFYGYTFGSGTRLTVV.